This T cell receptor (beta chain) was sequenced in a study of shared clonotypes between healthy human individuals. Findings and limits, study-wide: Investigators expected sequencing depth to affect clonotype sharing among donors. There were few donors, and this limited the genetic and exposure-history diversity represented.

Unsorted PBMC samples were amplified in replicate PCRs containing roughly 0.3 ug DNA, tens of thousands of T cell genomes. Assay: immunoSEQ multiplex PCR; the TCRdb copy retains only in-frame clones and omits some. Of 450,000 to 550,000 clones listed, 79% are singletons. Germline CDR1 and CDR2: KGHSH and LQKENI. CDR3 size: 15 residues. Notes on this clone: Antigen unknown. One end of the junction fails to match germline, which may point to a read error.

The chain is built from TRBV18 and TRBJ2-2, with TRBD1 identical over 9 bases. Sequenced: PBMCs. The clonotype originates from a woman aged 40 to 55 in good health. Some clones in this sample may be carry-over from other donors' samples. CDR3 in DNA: TGTGCCAGCTCGCCACAGGGGGCGGGCACCGGGGAGCTGTTTTTT. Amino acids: CASSPQGAGTGELFF.